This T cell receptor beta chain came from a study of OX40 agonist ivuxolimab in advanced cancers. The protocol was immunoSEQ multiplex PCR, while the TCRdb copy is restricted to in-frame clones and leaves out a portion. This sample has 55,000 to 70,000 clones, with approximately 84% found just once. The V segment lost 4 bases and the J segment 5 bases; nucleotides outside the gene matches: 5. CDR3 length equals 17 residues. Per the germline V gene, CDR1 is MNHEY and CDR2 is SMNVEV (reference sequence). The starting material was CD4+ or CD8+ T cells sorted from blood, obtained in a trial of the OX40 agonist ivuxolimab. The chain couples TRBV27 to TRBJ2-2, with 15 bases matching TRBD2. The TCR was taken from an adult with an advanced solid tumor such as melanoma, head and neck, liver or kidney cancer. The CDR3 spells CASSSGLAGGGTGELFF. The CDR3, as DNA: TGTGCCAGCAGTTCGGGACTAGCGGGAGGAGGGACCGGGGAGCTGTTTTTT.